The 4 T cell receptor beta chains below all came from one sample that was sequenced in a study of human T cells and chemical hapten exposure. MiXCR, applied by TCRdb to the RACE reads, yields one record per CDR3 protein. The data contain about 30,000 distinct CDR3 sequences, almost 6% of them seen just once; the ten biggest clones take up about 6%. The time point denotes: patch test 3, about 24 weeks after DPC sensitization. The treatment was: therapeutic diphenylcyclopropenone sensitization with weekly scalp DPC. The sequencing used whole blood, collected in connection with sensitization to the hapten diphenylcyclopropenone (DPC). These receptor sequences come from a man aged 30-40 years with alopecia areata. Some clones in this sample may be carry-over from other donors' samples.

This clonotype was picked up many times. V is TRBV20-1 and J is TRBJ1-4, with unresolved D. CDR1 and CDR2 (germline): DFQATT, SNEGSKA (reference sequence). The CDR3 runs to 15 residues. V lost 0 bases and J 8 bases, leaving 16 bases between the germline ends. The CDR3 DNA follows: TGCAGTGCTAGAGATGGGGAGGATGGGAGGGAAAAACTGTTTTTT. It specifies CSARDGEDGREKLFF.

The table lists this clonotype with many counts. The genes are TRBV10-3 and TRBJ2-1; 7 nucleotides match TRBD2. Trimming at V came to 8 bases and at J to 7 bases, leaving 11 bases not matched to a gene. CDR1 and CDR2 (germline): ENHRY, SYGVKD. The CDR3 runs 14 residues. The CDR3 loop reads CAIQSSGGGNEQFF. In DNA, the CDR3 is TGTGCCATCCAGTCGTCGGGGGGTGGAAATGAGCAGTTCTTC.

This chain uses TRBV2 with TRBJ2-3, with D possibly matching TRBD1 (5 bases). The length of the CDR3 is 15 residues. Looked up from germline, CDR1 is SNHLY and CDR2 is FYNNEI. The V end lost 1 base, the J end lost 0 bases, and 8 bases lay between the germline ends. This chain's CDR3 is CASSEDRISTDTQYF. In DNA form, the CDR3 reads TGTGCCAGCAGTGAAGACAGGATAAGCACAGATACGCAGTATTTT.

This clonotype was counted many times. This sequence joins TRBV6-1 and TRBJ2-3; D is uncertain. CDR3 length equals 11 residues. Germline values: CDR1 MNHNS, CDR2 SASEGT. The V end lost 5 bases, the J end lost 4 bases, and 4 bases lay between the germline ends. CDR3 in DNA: TGTGCCAGCAGTTTCGCAGATACGCAGTATTTT. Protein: CASSFADTQYF.